This T cell receptor (beta chain) is from a study of cytomegalovirus exposure and HLA in healthy donors. Study background: Counted in an early data release were tens of millions of unique TCRs from HLA-typed donors. General study findings and limits: Presence/absence analysis assumed near-uniform sequencing depth across donors. With DRB1 most and HLA-C fewest, TCR association rates differed between HLA loci in a later analysis. Follow-up analysis later connected one missense variant in DCLRE1C with trimming of TCR beta V- and J-genes.

Turning to this clone: Antigen: not known.

Use of 60 Vbeta and 13 Jbeta primers characterized the PCR. Sequencing used immunoSEQ multiplex PCR; TCRdb keeps in-frame clones, though not all of them. This table holds around 120,000 clones, about 80% found once. The CDR3 is made up of 14 amino acids. Germline V CDR1 and CDR2: WSHSY, SAAADI. Trimming removed 6 bases at V and 5 bases at J, with 13 bases between. The TCR sequence derives from a female donor in good health and CMV-seropositive. Sequencing used PBMCs. J is TRBJ2-2 and V is TRBV10-2, with D possibly being TRBD2 (5 bases). This chain's CDR3 is CASRLGLSTGELFF. The CDR3 coding sequence is TGCGCCAGCAGATTAGGACTTTCGACCGGGGAGCTGTTTTTT.